One and the same sample provided the 8 T cell receptor beta chains below, sequenced in a study of blood T cell repertoires in COVID-19. Profiled with immunoSEQ multiplex PCR; TCRdb holds only in-frame clones, not every one. The table records more than 200,000 clones, roughly 80% of them present only once. Sequenced: peripheral blood. The receptors derive from a woman of 80 years or more with active or convalescent COVID-19.

This sequence joins TRBV6-5 and TRBJ1-1; the D is unclear. The CDR3 extends over 12 amino acids. Germline loops: CDR1 MNHEY, CDR2 SVGAGI. Trimming pared 8 bases from V and 6 bases from J, leaving 13 bases between. CDR3 bases: TGTGCCAGCGACACCCTTAGAGCTGAAGCTTTCTTT. Protein: CASDTLRAEAFF.

The chain recombines TRBV27 with TRBJ2-3, with D possibly TRBD2 on 5 matching bases. V shed 3 bases and J shed 0 bases, with 10 bases lying between them. The CDR3 extends over 15 amino acids. From germline, CDR1 is MNHEY and CDR2 SMNVEV (reference sequence). The CDR3 DNA follows: TGTGCCAGCAGTTTTTTAGCGCTTAGCACAGATACGCAGTATTTT. Protein sequence: CASSFLALSTDTQYF.

The chain couples TRBV5-1 to TRBJ1-4; no definite D call. Between the trimmed V and J ends, which lost 1 base and 8 bases, there was a span of 12 bases. In germline, CDR1 is SGHRS, CDR2 YFSETQ. The CDR3 is made up of 14 amino acids. CDR3 DNA sequence: TGCGCCAGCAGCTTGATAACCTCGGGGGAAAAACTGTTTTTT. This sequence encodes CASSLITSGEKLFF.

The V and J genes are TRBV3-1 (or the pseudogene TRBV3-2) and TRBJ1-5; D possibly corresponds to TRBD1 (6 bases). Germline-derived CDR1 and CDR2 are LGHDT and YNNKEL (reference sequence). This CDR3 is built from 18 residues. V was shortened by 4 bases and J by 8 bases, with 27 bases between the two germline ends. As DNA, the CDR3 is TGTGCCAGCAGCCTAAGCATAGGGGGGGGACAAGGTTGGGAGCCCCAGCATTTT. This gives the protein CASSLSIGGGQGWEPQHF.

The gene calls are TRBV3-1 (or the pseudogene TRBV3-2) and TRBJ1-1, with D possibly matching TRBD1 (5 bases). CDR1 LGHDT and CDR2 YNNKEL come from the germline V gene (reference sequence). V lost 3 bases and J 2 bases, leaving 10 bases between the germline ends. There are 14 residues in the CDR3. CDR3 in amino acids: CASSQIDSNTEAFF. The CDR3 DNA reads TGTGCCAGCAGCCAGATCGACAGCAACACTGAAGCTTTCTTT.

The rearrangement uses TRBV11-2 and TRBJ2-3; D is perhaps TRBD1 (6 bases). V was trimmed by 1 base and J by 0 bases, leaving 14 bases between them. Per the germline V gene, CDR1 is SGHAT and CDR2 is FQNNGV. The CDR3 loop spans 17 amino acids. CDR3 bases: TGTGCCAGCAGCTTAGTGAGGCGCAGGGGTAGCACAGATACGCAGTATTTT. The encoded protein is CASSLVRRRGSTDTQYF.

The rearrangement uses TRBV25-1 and TRBJ2-7; 8 bases align to TRBD1. The V and J ends lost 2 bases and 3 bases, in that order; junction bases with no gene match: 3. This CDR3 contains 14 residues. Germline V CDR1 and CDR2: MGHDK, SYGVNS. Written as DNA, the CDR3 is TGTGCCAGCAGTGAAGGGACAGGACTCTACGAGCAGTACTTC. It translates to CASSEGTGLYEQYF.

The V call is TRBV28, the J call TRBJ1-1; no clear D gene. This CDR3 has 12 amino acids. Deletions cut 7 bases from V and 5 bases from J, with 11 bases between. The germline V gene has CDR1 MDHEN and CDR2 SYDVKM. CDR3 DNA: TGTGCCAGCAAGCGGGGAAGGACTGAAGCTTTCTTT. Residues: CASKRGRTEAFF.